One T cell receptor (beta chain) is described in this entry. No antigen is known for it. In each case, RNA was isolated and then reverse transcribed into cDNA as the sequencing template. Repertoires were generated with immunoSEQ multiplex PCR, while TCRdb's copy carries only in-frame clones and drops some. The sample holds some 200,000 clones, 45% to 75% seen once. The sample originates from a study of CD8+ T cells in alopecia areata. Study-level background: The drug, tofacitinib, lasted 6 to 18 months, followed by 6 months off drug. Study-wide points: Relative to mice, TCR sharing across patients was less clear, a difference possibly HLA-related. Greater clonality was observed in lesional scalp samples, especially alopecia totalis/universalis, versus normal scalp. Normal skin's resident alphabeta T cells are also sequenced in scalp samples.

The V end lost 0 bases, the J end lost 4 bases, and 10 bases lay between the germline ends. Germline V lookup: CDR1 SGHRS, CDR2 YFSETQ. The CDR3 is made up of 14 amino acids. Sample treatment: oral pan-JAK inhibitor, 5-10 mg twice daily. The chain recombines TRBV5-1 with TRBJ1-1; D unclear. The origin of this receptor is a human donor with alopecia areata. Source: CD4+ T cells sorted from blood, taken at week 4, from a patient treated with tofacitinib. For the CDR3, the DNA is TGCGCCAGCAGCTTGGAGTCGGGCGGCACTGAAGCTTTCTTT. As protein: CASSLESGGTEAFF. The variable domain in full, completed from reference TRBV5-1 and TRBJ1-1, reads KAGVTQTPRYLIKTRGQQVTLSCSPISGHRSVSWYQQTPGQGLQFLFEYFSETQRNKGNFPGRFSGRQFSNSRSEMNVSTLELGDSALYLCASSLESGGTEAFFGQGTRLTVV.